These 22 T cell receptor beta chains originate from one sample sequenced in a study of blood T cell dynamics during melanoma immunotherapy. The time point here: week 3, after first cycle of checkpoint inhibitor. The data were produced by immunoSEQ multiplex PCR, yet TCRdb's version contains in-frame clones alone and is incomplete. The table shows roughly 10,000 clones, with roughly nine tenths occurring only once. Sample: blood, taken from a patient treated with checkpoint blockade. These receptors came from a human donor with melanoma.

CDR3 residues: CASSQGADSPYYEQYF. The CDR3 nucleotides read TGTGCCAGCAGCCAAGGGGCGGACAGCCCCTACTACGAGCAGTACTTC. V gene TRBV4-2 combines with J gene TRBJ2-7, with a weak D call TRBD1 (6 bases). This CDR3 is 16 amino acids long. Germline CDR1 reads LGHNA; CDR2 reads YNFKEQ. V lost 1 base and J lost 3, with 16 bases in between.

The chain uses TRBV27 and TRBJ2-1; no clear D. The CDR3 extends over 13 amino acids. Germline assignment: CDR1 MNHEY and CDR2 SMNVEV (reference sequence). V dropped 6 bases and J dropped 0 bases, with 6 bases sitting between them. The CDR3: CASRRNSYNEQFF. Written as DNA, the CDR3 is TGTGCCAGCAGGAGGAACTCCTACAATGAGCAGTTCTTC.

The genes are TRBV5-1 and TRBJ1-2; 8 bases line up with TRBD1. The CDR3 is 15 amino acids. The V gene's germline CDR1 is SGHRS and CDR2 YFSETQ. Trimming removed 0 bases from V and 4 bases from J; junction bases left unmatched: 5. CDR3 bases: TGCGCCAGCAGCTTGGGGACAGGGACCCCCTATGGCTACACCTTC. Protein sequence: CASSLGTGTPYGYTF.

The chain couples TRBV4-1 to TRBJ2-7; maybe TRBD2 (6 bases). CDR1 is MGHRA, CDR2 YSYEKL, per germline. The CDR3 covers 12 residues. The V and J ends lost 3 bases and 4 bases respectively, with 7 bases between them. The DNA of the CDR3 is TGCGCCAGCAGCCAGGGGGGATACGAGCAGTACTTC. Its protein is CASSQGGYEQYF.

The chain carries TRBV7-9 and TRBJ2-2; the match to TRBD2 covers 7 bases. CDR3 length equals 18 residues. Germline V gene data show CDR1 as SEHNR and CDR2 as FQNEAQ (reference sequence). Trimming cost V 4 bases and J 4 bases; bases outside gene matches: 15. The CDR3 loop reads CASSSSHVGLVGTGELFF. The DNA for the CDR3 is TGTGCCAGCAGCTCCAGCCATGTAGGACTAGTGGGCACCGGGGAGCTGTTTTTT.

V and J are TRBV5-1 and TRBJ2-2, with 13 bases lining up with TRBD2. Germline V gives CDR1 SGHRS, CDR2 YFSETQ. V was clipped by 1 base and J by 0 bases; unmatched bases: 0. CDR3 length equals 17 residues. CDR3 DNA sequence: TGCGCCAGCAGCTTGACTAGCGGGAGGGCGAACACCGGGGAGCTGTTTTTT. Protein product: CASSLTSGRANTGELFF.

The genes are TRBV2 and TRBJ1-4; 7 nucleotides line up with TRBD1. Germline V gene lookup returns CDR1 SNHLY and CDR2 FYNNEI. V shed 6 bases, J shed 7 bases, and the junction held 8 bases outside the gene matches. CDR3 size: 14 residues. The CDR3 sequence: CASRVDRAVEKLFF. CDR3 DNA: TGTGCCAGCAGGGTTGACAGGGCTGTTGAAAAACTGTTTTTT.

In DNA, the CDR3 is TGCAGCGTCCAGGGAGGCGTTCGGGAGACCCAGTACTTC. Protein product: CSVQGGVRETQYF. V is TRBV29-1 and J is TRBJ2-5; D might be TRBD2 (6 bases). Germline V gene sequence: CDR1 SQVTM, CDR2 ANQGSEA. With 6 bases removed from V and 5 bases from J, the gap between germline ends came to 16 bases. The CDR3 loop spans 13 amino acids.

This chain connects TRBV5-4 to TRBJ2-1; 9 bases align to TRBD1. CDR1 and CDR2 (germline): SGHNT, YYREEE (reference sequence). Losses at the gene ends were 7 bases for V and 6 bases for J; bases not matched to a gene: 11. The CDR3 has 15 amino acids. The CDR3 here is CASARWDRVGNEQFF. The CDR3 coding sequence is TGTGCCAGCGCCCGCTGGGACAGGGTGGGCAATGAGCAGTTCTTC.

This clone has just one count. V is TRBV4-2 and J is TRBJ2-6, with TRBD1 identical over 9 bases. Unmatched junction bases numbered 10, after V lost 3 bases and J lost 1 base. CDR3 length: 19 amino acids. The germline gives CDR1 LGHNA, CDR2 YNFKEQ. CDR3: CASSQARTGVDSGANVLTF. The CDR3 DNA reads TGTGCCAGCAGCCAGGCCAGGACAGGGGTGGATTCTGGGGCCAACGTCCTGACTTTC.

Note on this clone: Other nucleotide sequences in the sample specify the same CDR3. The V gene is TRBV5-8, the J gene TRBJ2-5; TRBD2 matches at 10 bases. The junction had 9 bases not matched to a gene; V was cut back by 2 bases and J by 5 bases. Germline CDR1 reads SGHTS; CDR2 reads YDEGEE. The CDR3 spans 16 residues. This CDR3 reads CASSFEGLAGVETQYF. The CDR3 coding sequence is TGTGCCAGCAGCTTTGAGGGTCTAGCGGGAGTTGAGACCCAGTACTTC.

About this clone itself: The same CDR3 also results from other DNA sequences found in this sample. This sequence joins TRBV9 and TRBJ2-3, with D tentatively TRBD2 (6 bases). Germline assignment: CDR1 SGDLS and CDR2 YYNGEE. V was pared by 0 bases and J by 6 bases, with 11 bases between. This CDR3 has 14 residues. The CDR3: CASSVAGAGDTQYF. The CDR3 DNA is TGTGCCAGCAGCGTAGCGGGAGCTGGTGATACGCAGTATTTT.

The chain recombines TRBV29-1 with TRBJ2-7; a weak D match, TRBD2 (7 bases). The CDR3 has 16 residues. Trimming stripped 0 bases from V and 2 bases from J, with 17 bases between. Germline loops: CDR1 SQVTM, CDR2 ANQGSEA. The CDR3 region is CSVEDRGAGRTYEQYF. CDR3 bases: TGCAGCGTTGAAGATCGGGGGGCCGGGAGAACCTACGAGCAGTACTTC.

The rearrangement uses TRBV11-2 and TRBJ2-5, with D tentatively TRBD2 (6 bases). Germline values: CDR1 SGHAT, CDR2 FQNNGV. V was shortened by 5 bases and J by 4 bases, with 11 bases between the two germline ends. The CDR3 runs to 13 residues. CDR3 sequence: CASSVPGVETQYF. The CDR3 DNA follows: TGTGCCAGCAGCGTGCCGGGGGTAGAGACCCAGTACTTC.

The rearrangement links TRBV19 to TRBJ1-2, with D perhaps TRBD1 (6 bases). CDR3 length equals 15 residues. Germline V gene data show CDR1 as LNHDA and CDR2 as SQIVND (reference sequence). The ends were cut back, 3 bases at V and 8 bases at J, with 19 bases in the middle. The CDR3 DNA follows: TGTGCCAGTAGTATTGGGACACGCGGACCGCCGGGCTACACCTTC. Translating gives CASSIGTRGPPGYTF.

This chain connects TRBV30 to TRBJ1-6; D might be TRBD1 (5 bases). V lost 4 bases and J lost 6, with 16 bases in between. The CDR3 extends over 15 amino acids. Per the germline V gene, CDR1 is GTSNPN and CDR2 is SVGIG (reference sequence). CDR3 DNA sequence: TGTGCCTGGAATCTCGGGGACGTCCGTAATTCACCCCTCCACTTT. This sequence encodes CAWNLGDVRNSPLHF.

This chain joins TRBV20-1 and TRBJ2-5; no firm D call. Trimming took off 2 bases at V and 5 bases at J, with 3 bases between the two ends. The CDR3 contains 10 residues. Looked up from germline, CDR1 is DFQATT and CDR2 is SNEGSKA (reference sequence). The CDR3 DNA reads as TGCAGTGCTAGACAGGAGACCCAGTACTTC. This codes for CSARQETQYF.

This chain joins TRBV29-1 and TRBJ1-1, with D perhaps TRBD1 (6 bases). CDR1 and CDR2 from the germline V gene are SQVTM and ANQGSEA. The germline V and J ends were trimmed by 5 bases and 12 bases, with 19 bases remaining between them. The CDR3 extends over 12 amino acids. The chain's CDR3 is CSVWDTGPESFF. The CDR3 bases are TGCAGCGTTTGGGACACGGGACCTGAGTCTTTCTTT.

The CDR3 protein is CASSLRLSSYNEQFF. CDR3 in DNA: TGTGCCAGCAGTTTGCGGCTCAGCTCCTACAATGAGCAGTTCTTC. The chain employs TRBV28 and TRBJ2-1; no definite D call. The CDR3 is made up of 15 amino acids. The germline V gene has CDR1 MDHEN and CDR2 SYDVKM. V lost 3 bases and J lost 0, with 9 bases in between.

This CDR3 reads CASTNGGAQYF. The CDR3 coding sequence is TGTGCCAGCACCAACGGCGGGGCCCAGTACTTC. This chain joins TRBV11-2 and TRBJ2-5; possible D gene TRBD2, 6 bases. Trimming stripped 7 bases from V and 9 bases from J, with 12 bases between. Germline V gene sequence: CDR1 SGHAT, CDR2 FQNNGV. This CDR3 contains 11 residues.

The chain uses TRBV28 and TRBJ2-3, with 11 bases aligning to TRBD2. The germline CDR1 and CDR2 sequences are MDHEN and SYDVKM. Trimming at V came to 5 bases and at J to 14 bases, leaving 15 bases not matched to a gene. The CDR3 has 15 amino acids. For the CDR3, the DNA is TGTGCCAGCAGTCCCGCGGGACTAGCGGACCCCCGGGGGTATTTT. The encoded protein is CASSPAGLADPRGYF.

The V gene is TRBV27, the J gene TRBJ2-7, with D tentatively TRBD1 (6 bases). Trimming stripped 6 bases from V and 3 bases from J, with 15 bases between. CDR1 MNHEY and CDR2 SMNVEV come from the germline V gene (reference sequence). The CDR3 sequence is 14 residues long. CDR3 in DNA: TGTGCCAGCAGGACAGGCCCAACCGACTACGAGCAGTACTTC. Its protein product is CASRTGPTDYEQYF.